The 23 T cell receptor beta chains below were found in one sample sequenced in a study of shared clonotypes between healthy human individuals. Profiled with immunoSEQ multiplex PCR; TCRdb holds only in-frame clones, not every one. The repertoire holds 450,000 to 600,000 clones, roughly 85% seen once, with over 9.5% in the top ten. Sequencing input: PBMCs. These receptors came from a middle-aged woman in good health. Some clones in this sample may be carry-over from other donors' samples.

The chain couples TRBV7-9 to TRBJ2-5; tentatively, D is TRBD1 or TRBD2 (5 bases each). TRBJ2-7 explains the end of the DNA better; the J call may be wrong. CDR3 length equals 17 residues. The V gene's germline CDR1 is SEHNR and CDR2 FQNEAQ (reference sequence). The CDR3 region is CASSPYFGGPLDYEQYF. The CDR3 nucleotides are TGTGCCAGCAGCCCGTATTTTGGGGGACCCCTAGATTACGAGCAGTACTTC.

The chain has TRBV9 and TRBJ2-6, with a weak D call TRBD2 (5 bases). Germline loops: CDR1 SGDLS, CDR2 YYNGEE. The CDR3 consists of 18 residues. V shed 0 bases and J shed 0 bases, with 13 bases lying between them. CDR3 nucleotide sequence: TGTGCCAGCAGCGTAGAACTAGGGTACAACTCTGGGGCCAACGTCCTGACTTTC. Residues: CASSVELGYNSGANVLTF.

This chain links TRBV28 with TRBJ2-3; D unclear. The CDR3 covers 13 residues. CDR1 is MDHEN, CDR2 SYDVKM, per germline. V lost 5 bases and J 5 bases, leaving 11 bases between the germline ends. The CDR3 sequence is CASSTPSKDTQYF. For the CDR3, the DNA is TGTGCCAGCAGTACACCCTCTAAAGATACGCAGTATTTT.

The rearrangement uses TRBV6-6 and TRBJ1-3; D is uncertain. The CDR3 runs 14 residues. Germline assignment: CDR1 MNHNY and CDR2 SVGAGI (reference sequence). V lost 7 bases, J lost 0 bases, and 10 bases lay in between. For the CDR3, the DNA is TGTGCCAGCATGAATGACTTCTCTGGAAACACCATATATTTT. This codes for CASMNDFSGNTIYF.

The V gene is TRBV6-4, the J gene TRBJ2-7, with D possibly TRBD2 on 5 matching bases. The CDR3 extends over 12 amino acids. CDR1 MRHNA and CDR2 SNTAGT come from the germline V gene. The V end lost 6 bases, the J end lost 3 bases, and 9 bases lay between the germline ends. CDR3 amino acids: CASSSGSYEQYF. The DNA for the CDR3 is TGTGCCAGCAGCAGCGGAAGCTACGAGCAGTACTTC.

The genes are TRBV9 and TRBJ1-3; D is ambiguous. The CDR3 has 14 residues. Trimming removed 0 bases at V and 0 bases at J, with 4 bases between. Germline V lookup: CDR1 SGDLS, CDR2 YYNGEE. CDR3 in DNA: TGTGCCAGCAGCGTAGGTGTCTCTGGAAACACCATATATTTT. As protein: CASSVGVSGNTIYF.

The CDR3 reads CAGRTGRLPSSYNEQFF. CDR3 DNA: TGTGCCGGACGGACAGGTAGATTACCCAGCTCCTACAATGAGCAGTTCTTC. The rearrangement joins TRBV30 to TRBJ2-1; 7 bases line up with TRBD1. CDR3 length: 17 residues. The junction had 16 bases not matched to a gene; V was cut back by 8 bases and J by 0 bases. CDR1 and CDR2 from the germline V gene are GTSNPN and SVGIG (reference sequence).

The J gene is TRBJ2-1, the V gene TRBV11-3, with D tentatively TRBD2 (6 bases). Trimming shortened V by 6 bases and J by 4 bases, and 16 bases separated the two germline ends. Per germline, CDR1 SGHNT and CDR2 YENEEA. The CDR3 sequence is 15 residues long. CDR3 bases: TGTGCCAGCAGTAAAACTAGGGAGGCGTACAATGAGCAGTTCTTC. This sequence encodes CASSKTREAYNEQFF.

This clone appeared once. The rearrangement joins TRBV15 to TRBJ2-3; the D is unclear. The germline V gene encodes CDR1 LNHNV and CDR2 YYDKDF (reference sequence). V lost 0 bases and J lost 2, with 9 bases in between. The CDR3 has 15 amino acids. For the CDR3, the DNA is TGTGCCACCAGCAGAGACGGGCGGACCACAGATACGCAGTATTTT. Its protein is CATSRDGRTTDTQYF.

The CDR3 bases are TGTGCCAGCTCATCCAAGACCCTTCCAACTAATGAAAAACTGTTTTTT. It encodes CASSSKTLPTNEKLFF. V and J are TRBV18 and TRBJ1-4; the D is unclear. The ends were cut back, 5 bases at V and 0 bases at J, with 13 bases in the middle. The V gene's germline CDR1 is KGHSH and CDR2 LQKENI. The CDR3 loop spans 16 amino acids.

V usage is TRBV21-1 and J usage is TRBJ1-2; the D segment call TRBD1 is taken from the table without a DNA check. TRBV21-1 corresponds to a pseudogene. There are 16 residues in the CDR3. The DNA for the CDR3 is TGTGCCAGCAGCCGTAGACGGGACAGGGGGTATTGTGGCTACACCTTC. Translation: CASSRRRDRGYCGYTF.

The V and J genes are TRBV11-3 and TRBJ2-7, with TRBD2 identical over 12 bases. The V segment lost 5 bases and the J segment 9 bases; nucleotides outside the gene matches: 11. In germline, CDR1 is SGHNT, CDR2 YENEEA. The CDR3 loop spans 15 amino acids. The CDR3, as DNA: TGTGCCAGCAGCCCACTAGCGGGGGGATCTCGGGGGCAGTACTTC. Protein sequence: CASSPLAGGSRGQYF.

The rearrangement joins TRBV10-3 to TRBJ1-1; D remains ambiguous. CDR3 length: 14 residues. Germline CDR1 reads ENHRY; CDR2 reads SYGVKD. V was shortened by 3 bases and J by 9 bases, with 17 bases between the two germline ends. The CDR3: CAISDTALVGKAFF. The CDR3 coding sequence is TGTGCCATCAGTGATACGGCCCTGGTTGGAAAAGCTTTCTTT.

Comments on this clone: Other nucleotide sequences from this sample produce the same CDR3. The chain links TRBV30 to TRBJ2-7, with no clear D. Trimming shortened V by 0 bases and J by 4 bases, and 7 bases separated the two germline ends. This CDR3 is built from 12 residues. Germline V gives CDR1 GTSNPN, CDR2 SVGIG (reference sequence). The CDR3 is CAWSVGRYEQYF. As DNA, the CDR3 is TGTGCCTGGAGTGTAGGCAGATACGAGCAGTACTTC.

The chain links TRBV15 to TRBJ2-5, with D unclear. CDR3 size: 13 residues. The V gene lost 1 base and the J gene lost 5 bases, with 8 bases spanning the gap. CDR1 and CDR2 (germline): LNHNV, YYDKDF (reference sequence). The CDR3 DNA reads TGTGCCACCAGCAGAGCCAGAAGCGAGACCCAGTACTTC. Its protein is CATSRARSETQYF.

The rearrangement links TRBV15 to TRBJ1-4; tentatively, D is TRBD1 (6 bases). V lost 3 bases to trimming and J lost 7 bases, with 15 bases between them. The CDR3 length is 15 residues. Germline V CDR1 and CDR2: LNHNV, YYDKDF (reference sequence). CDR3 nucleotide sequence: TGTGCCACCAGCAGGACGACAGGCGGGATTGAAAAACTGTTTTTT. Translation gives CATSRTTGGIEKLFF. Based on the CDR3 plus reference TRBV15 and TRBJ1-4, the full variable domain is DAMVIQNPRYQVTQFGKPVTLSCSQTLNHNVMYWYQQKSSQAPKLLFHYYDKDFNNEADTPDNFQSRRPNTSFCFLDIRSPGLGDTAMYLCATSRTTGGIEKLFFGSGTQLSVL.

CDR3 protein: CASRAGGPEDTQYF. The CDR3 DNA sequence: TGCGCCAGCAGGGCGGGAGGGCCAGAAGATACGCAGTATTTT. The chain has TRBV10-2 and TRBJ2-3, with TRBD2 matching over 9 bases. The J segment lost 5 bases and the V segment lost 6 bases, leaving 6 bases of the junction unmatched. The CDR3 is 14 residues long. CDR1 and CDR2 from the germline V gene are WSHSY and SAAADI.

In its sample, this clone was seen once. V usage is TRBV14 and J usage is TRBJ2-5; D unresolved. V was pared by 0 bases and J by 7 bases, with 0 bases between. Germline V lookup: CDR1 SGHDN, CDR2 FVKESK. The CDR3 spans 10 residues. The CDR3, as DNA: TGTGCCAGCAGCCAAGAGACCCAGTACTTC. Amino acid sequence: CASSQETQYF.

This clone was seen a handful of times. The gene calls are TRBV20-1 and TRBJ1-1; a possible D gene is TRBD1 (5 bases). CDR3 size: 11 residues. Per germline, CDR1 DFQATT and CDR2 SNEGSKA (reference sequence). The CDR3: CRGQENTEAFF. The CDR3 coding sequence is TGCAGGGGGCAGGAGAACACTGAAGCTTTCTTT.

The CDR3, as DNA: TGTGCCAGCAGTCGTCTAGCGGGGGGATCTTACGAGCAGTACTTC. As protein: CASSRLAGGSYEQYF. This sequence joins TRBV2 and TRBJ2-7; 11 bases match TRBD2. Germline CDR1 reads SNHLY; CDR2 reads FYNNEI. Germline trimming cut 5 bases from V and 4 bases from J; bases unmatched to any gene: 7. This CDR3 has 15 amino acids. Based on the CDR3 plus reference TRBV2 and TRBJ2-7, the full variable domain is EPEVTQTPSHQVTQMGQEVILRCVPISNHLYFYWYRQILGQKVEFLVSFYNNEISEKSEIFDDQFSVERPDGSNFTLKIRSTKLEDSAMYFCASSRLAGGSYEQYFGPGTRLTVT.

The chain carries TRBV9 and TRBJ2-1; possible D gene TRBD2, 6 bases. The length of the CDR3 is 15 residues. Germline CDR1 is SGDLS and CDR2 is YYNGEE. Trimming removed 3 bases from V and 3 bases from J, with 13 bases in between. Written as DNA, the CDR3 is TGTGCCAGCAGCGCCGGGACTTTCTTCTACAATGAGCAGTTCTTC. Its translation: CASSAGTFFYNEQFF.

The chain carries TRBV19 and TRBJ1-2; possible D gene TRBD1, 6 bases. V was trimmed by 1 base and J by 8 bases, leaving 14 bases between them. CDR3 length: 14 amino acids. CDR1 is LNHDA and CDR2 is SQIVND in the germline V gene (reference sequence). CDR3 amino acids: CASSIALQGNGYTF. The CDR3 nucleotides read TGTGCCAGTAGTATAGCCCTTCAGGGGAACGGCTACACCTTC.

Many counts were recorded for this clone. CDR3 in amino acids: CASSQDWGAGNTIYF. The CDR3 nucleotides are TGCGCCAGCAGCCAAGATTGGGGGGCAGGAAACACCATATATTTT. V usage is TRBV4-1 and J usage is TRBJ1-3, with D perhaps TRBD1 (6 bases). CDR1 is MGHRA, CDR2 YSYEKL, per germline. CDR3 length: 15 residues. The V end was cut by 0 bases, the J end by 4 bases, with 10 bases between.